The next 9 T cell receptor beta chains were all read from a single sample in a study of shared T cell receptors in the human thymus. Sequencing used immunoSEQ multiplex PCR; TCRdb keeps in-frame clones, though not all of them. The table lists roughly 560,000 clones, 70% to 80% of them singletons. These data also featured in a second study, about human thymus T cells.

The material sequenced was thymocytes. These TCRs come from a boy younger than two with a congenital heart defect.

This chain uses TRBV5-1 with TRBJ2-1; TRBD2 matches 8 bases. J gave up 7 bases and V 4 bases, and 13 bases lay outside the gene matches. The CDR3 loop spans 16 amino acids. The V gene's germline CDR1 is SGHRS and CDR2 YFSETQ. Here the CDR3 DNA reads TGCGCCAGCAGCCCCCGACGCGGGAGGCCGAAGAATGAGCAGTTCTTC. It is translated as CASSPRRGRPKNEQFF.

This chain uses TRBV5-1 with TRBJ1-5; maybe TRBD1 (5 bases). The CDR3 sequence is 15 residues long. CDR1 and CDR2 (germline): SGHRS, YFSETQ. Trimming stripped 0 bases from V and 6 bases from J, with 13 bases between. CDR3 loop: CASSLGMSGGQPQHF. CDR3 in DNA: TGCGCCAGCAGCTTGGGAATGTCGGGGGGTCAGCCCCAGCATTTT.

This sequence joins TRBV27 and TRBJ2-3, with D possibly matching TRBD2 (5 bases). From germline, CDR1 is MNHEY and CDR2 SMNVEV (reference sequence). CDR3 length equals 17 residues. The V end was cut by 5 bases, the J end by 5 bases, with 23 bases between. The CDR3 nucleotides are TGTGCCAGCAGTCCCACCCCTACTAGGCATGTGAAAGATACGCAGTATTTT. Translation: CASSPTPTRHVKDTQYF.

The J gene is TRBJ1-1, the V gene TRBV25-1, with TRBD1 matching 9 bases. The CDR3 is 15 amino acids. Germline V gene sequence: CDR1 MGHDK, CDR2 SYGVNS. The ends lost 4 bases at V and 0 bases at J; junction bases unmatched: 3. The CDR3 sequence: CASSGRDRVNTEAFF. DNA of the CDR3: TGTGCCAGCAGTGGTAGGGACAGGGTGAACACTGAAGCTTTCTTT.

The rearrangement uses TRBV5-1 and TRBJ2-7; no clear D. The CDR3 consists of 14 residues. The germline V gene has CDR1 SGHRS and CDR2 YFSETQ. Trimming stripped 4 bases from V and 2 bases from J, with 13 bases between. The CDR3 DNA sequence: TGCGCCAGCAGCCTCCAGACTCCGACCTACGAGCAGTACTTC. Translated, it gives CASSLQTPTYEQYF.

The chain carries TRBV5-1 and TRBJ1-4; 7 bases are a match to TRBD1. The V gene's germline CDR1 is SGHRS and CDR2 YFSETQ. The trim removed 2 bases at V and 7 bases at J, leaving 5 bases unmatched. This CDR3 is built from 14 residues. CDR3 DNA: TGCGCCAGCAGCTTACAGGGGCGAGGTGAAAAACTGTTTTTT. The encoded protein is CASSLQGRGEKLFF.

The chain is built from TRBV25-1 and TRBJ1-5, with TRBD1 matching 7 bases. Germline lookup yields CDR1 MGHDK and CDR2 SYGVNS. Germline trimming cut 3 bases from V and 9 bases from J; bases unmatched to any gene: 8. The CDR3 is 14 amino acids. The CDR3 DNA sequence: TGTGCCAGCAGTGAGCCGGAACAGGGGCGGCCCCAGCATTTT. Residues: CASSEPEQGRPQHF. Looking up the rest from reference TRBV25-1 and TRBJ1-5 gives the full variable domain: EADIYQTPRYLVIGTGKKITLECSQTMGHDKMYWYQQDPGMELHLIHYSYGVNSTEKGDLSSESTVSRIRTEHFPLTLESARPSHTSQYLCASSEPEQGRPQHFGDGTRLSIL.

The CDR3 DNA is TGTGCCAGCAGCTTGTATCTAGCGGGACCCTACAATGAGCAGTTCTTC. This sequence encodes CASSLYLAGPYNEQFF. V and J are TRBV5-4 and TRBJ2-1, with 9 positions matching TRBD2. V was pared by 1 base and J by 2 bases, with 4 bases of the junction left unmatched. CDR3 length: 16 amino acids. The germline gives CDR1 SGHNT, CDR2 YYREEE (reference sequence).

The CDR3 DNA reads TGTGCCAGCAGCCCAGGGCTGGGGACTGAAGCTTTCTTT. This encodes CASSPGLGTEAFF. The gene calls are TRBV27 and TRBJ1-1; a possible D gene is TRBD1 (5 bases). V shed 6 bases and J shed 5 bases, with 13 bases lying between them. In germline, CDR1 is MNHEY, CDR2 SMNVEV (reference sequence). The CDR3 is made up of 13 amino acids.